This T cell receptor (beta chain) was sequenced in a study of blood T cells in healthy people across ages. Looked up from germline, CDR1 is SGHRS and CDR2 is YFSETQ. The CDR3 covers 15 residues. V dropped 1 base and J dropped 4 bases, with 13 bases sitting between them. Combining a sample-barcoded 5' primer with a J-beta primer mix, a second PCR ran for roughly 7 to 11 cycles. TCRdb redid the calling of the 5' RACE reads with MiXCR, one entry per CDR3 protein. The data contain some 1.6 million distinct CDR3 sequences, roughly a third of them seen just once; the ten biggest clones take up 10% to 12%. This sequence originates from a woman younger than 45 in good health. The source material was blood. V gene TRBV5-1 combines with J gene TRBJ2-3, with D perhaps matching TRBD1 or TRBD2 (5 bases each). CDR3 sequence: CASSLRGATPDTQYF. The CDR3, as DNA: TGCGCCAGCAGCTTGCGGGGCGCAACCCCAGATACGCAGTATTTT.